Listed here is a single T cell receptor beta chain. Its target is unknown. cDNA synthesis used the whole RNA isolate, giving expressed TCRB sequences. Produced via immunoSEQ multiplex PCR; TCRdb's table is partial and in-frame only. The table has 900,000 or so clones, 15% to 20% seen once. This record belongs to a study of beta chain features in type 1 diabetes. Looking at the study overall: The patients were much like the healthy donors in age, gender and cell yields. Whole-study results and caveats: Type 1 diabetes patients showed a moderate but significant shortening of TCRB CDR3s in all four CD4+ subsets. A possible short-template PCR bias applies equally to patients and controls. A potential influence of HLA type upon TCRB rearrangement remained unresolved herein.

The CDR3 covers 15 residues. Germline CDR1 and CDR2: SGHNT and YYREEE (reference sequence). The J segment lost 4 bases and the V segment lost 4 bases, leaving 6 bases of the junction unmatched. The chain uses TRBV5-4 and TRBJ2-1; 9 bases align to TRBD1. Sequencing input: naive CD4+ T cells from blood. This TCR derives from a woman between 18 and 29 years old in good health. CDR3 region: CASSPGQGPYNEQFF. The CDR3 DNA is TGTGCCAGCAGCCCGGGACAGGGACCATACAATGAGCAGTTCTTC.